Shown below are 27 T cell receptor beta chains from a single sample sequenced in a study of cytomegalovirus exposure and HLA in healthy donors. PCR amplification relied on 60 Vbeta primers (plus 13 Jbeta primers). The repertoire was sequenced with immunoSEQ multiplex PCR; TCRdb's copy has only in-frame clones and lacks some. The sample consists of about 120,000 clones, about 86% of them appearing once. The sample taken for sequencing was PBMCs. These TCRs come from a woman aged 40-49 years in good health and CMV-seronegative.

The genes are TRBV28 and TRBJ2-5; D perhaps matches TRBD2 (5 bases). The germline V and J ends were trimmed by 6 bases and 3 bases, with 14 bases remaining between them. This CDR3 region has 14 residues. CDR1 MDHEN and CDR2 SYDVKM come from the germline V gene. This CDR3 is CASRFRGREETQYF. CDR3 nucleotides: TGTGCCAGCAGATTTCGAGGGAGAGAAGAGACCCAGTACTTC.

The chain recombines TRBV18 with TRBJ2-1, with 8 bases lining up with TRBD1. The CDR3 contains 16 residues. The V segment lost 3 bases and the J segment 3 bases; nucleotides outside the gene matches: 7. The germline V gene has CDR1 KGHSH and CDR2 LQKENI. CDR3 nucleotide sequence: TGTGCCAGCTCACCGGATTCGGACAGGGACTACAATGAGCAGTTCTTC. Protein: CASSPDSDRDYNEQFF. The variable domain in full, with the rest retrieved from reference TRBV18 and TRBJ2-1, is NAGVMQNPRHLVRRRGQEARLRCSPMKGHSHVYWYRQLPEEGLKFMVYLQKENIIDESGMPKERFSAEFPKEGPSILRIQQVVRGDSAAYFCASSPDSDRDYNEQFFGPGTRLTVL.

The chain couples TRBV7-9 to TRBJ2-1; D remains unclear. The length of the CDR3 is 15 residues. CDR1 and CDR2 from the germline V gene are SEHNR and FQNEAQ (reference sequence). V lost 5 bases, J lost 6 bases, and 17 bases lay in between. The CDR3 DNA follows: TGTGCCAGCAGCCCGGTGAGCTCCGGTCTCAATGAGCAGTTCTTC. This sequence encodes CASSPVSSGLNEQFF.

DNA for the CDR3: TGTGCCAGCAGCGCATACAGGGGTTCTAACTATGGCTACACCTTC. Its protein product is CASSAYRGSNYGYTF. The rearrangement uses TRBV7-2 and TRBJ1-2, with 7 bases that match TRBD1. With V trimmed by 5 bases and J by 0 bases, 6 bases remained unmatched. This CDR3 contains 15 residues. The germline CDR1 and CDR2 sequences are SGHTA and FQGNSA. Full variable domain (outside the CDR3, taken from reference TRBV7-2 and TRBJ1-2): GAGVSQSPSNKVTEKGKDVELRCDPISGHTALYWYRQSLGQGLEFLIYFQGNSAPDKSGLPSDRFSAERTGGSVSTLTIQRTQQEDSAVYLCASSAYRGSNYGYTFGSGTRLTVV.

J is TRBJ1-6 and V is TRBV19; D is possibly TRBD1 (6 bases). V dropped 5 bases and J dropped 10 bases, with 15 bases sitting between them. CDR1 and CDR2 from the germline V gene are LNHDA and SQIVND (reference sequence). CDR3 length: 14 amino acids. CDR3 region: CASSLPPGDSPLHF. The DNA of the CDR3 is TGTGCCAGTAGTCTCCCCCCAGGGGACTCACCCCTCCACTTT.

This chain uses TRBV7-9 with TRBJ2-5; 7 bases line up with TRBD1. V lost 1 base, J lost 2 bases, and 1 base stayed unmatched. The length of the CDR3 is 14 residues. Germline V gene lookup returns CDR1 SEHNR and CDR2 FQNEAQ (reference sequence). As DNA, the CDR3 is TGTGCCAGCAGCTTAGAGGACAGGCAAGAGACCCAGTACTTC. Its translation: CASSLEDRQETQYF.

The J gene is TRBJ2-7, the V gene TRBV5-1, with 8 nucleotides matching TRBD1. Trimming took 4 bases from V and 7 from J; bases not matched to a gene: 10. This CDR3 spans 14 amino acids. Germline CDR1 SGHRS, CDR2 YFSETQ. The CDR3 coding sequence is TGCGCCAGCAGCCCATCGACAGGGGATGAGGAGCAGTACTTC. The encoded protein is CASSPSTGDEEQYF. Filled out from reference TRBV5-1 and TRBJ2-7, the complete variable domain reads KAGVTQTPRYLIKTRGQQVTLSCSPISGHRSVSWYQQTPGQGLQFLFEYFSETQRNKGNFPGRFSGRQFSNSRSEMNVSTLELGDSALYLCASSPSTGDEEQYFGPGTRLTVT.

The V and J genes are TRBV19 and TRBJ2-1; D is possibly TRBD2 (6 bases). CDR1 is LNHDA and CDR2 is SQIVND in the germline V gene (reference sequence). CDR3 length: 17 residues. Trimming shortened V by 3 bases and J by 6 bases, and 21 bases separated the two germline ends. This CDR3 reads CASSILPFAGSTNEQFF. CDR3 bases: TGTGCCAGTAGTATCCTCCCTTTCGCCGGGAGCACCAATGAGCAGTTCTTC. Complete variable domain (other parts from reference TRBV19 and TRBJ2-1): DGGITQSPKYLFRKEGQNVTLSCEQNLNHDAMYWYRQDPGQGLRLIYYSQIVNDFQKGDIAEGYSVSREKKESFPLTVTSAQKNPTAFYLCASSILPFAGSTNEQFFGPGTRLTVL.

This clone was detected only once. The rearrangement uses TRBV19 and TRBJ1-4, with D perhaps TRBD1 (5 bases). CDR1 is LNHDA and CDR2 is SQIVND in the germline V gene (reference sequence). The CDR3 is made up of 13 amino acids. V shed 4 bases and J shed 4 bases, with 7 bases lying between them. CDR3 residues: CASSTGFNEKLFF. CDR3 coding DNA: TGTGCCAGTAGTACAGGGTTTAATGAAAAACTGTTTTTT.

V is TRBV10-3 and J is TRBJ1-5; D is ambiguous. Per the germline V gene, CDR1 is ENHRY and CDR2 is SYGVKD. The CDR3 is made up of 14 amino acids. Between the trimmed V and J ends, which lost 0 bases and 7 bases, there was a span of 10 bases. The CDR3 is CAISESTGSQPQHF. CDR3 in DNA: TGTGCCATCAGTGAGTCGACGGGGAGCCAGCCCCAGCATTTT.

CDR3 coding DNA: TGTGCCAGCAGTGAAGTGAGCGGGGGGTCCTACGAGCAGTACTTC. Residues: CASSEVSGGSYEQYF. The chain carries TRBV6-1 and TRBJ2-5, with 9 bases that match TRBD2. With the DNA end fitting TRBJ2-7 better, the J assignment may be wrong. Germline V gene sequence: CDR1 MNHNS, CDR2 SASEGT. The CDR3 has 15 amino acids.

This clone has only a few counts. J is TRBJ1-5 and V is TRBV4-2; D unresolved. The CDR3 runs to 15 residues. CDR1 is LGHNA and CDR2 is YNFKEQ in the germline V gene. Trimming shortened V by 3 bases and J by 0 bases, and 9 bases separated the two germline ends. As DNA, the CDR3 is TGTGCCAGCAGCCAGATTTACATTAGCAATCAGCCCCAGCATTTT. As protein: CASSQIYISNQPQHF.

V usage is TRBV7-3 and J usage is TRBJ1-3; D might be TRBD1 (6 bases). CDR3 size: 15 residues. Germline V gene lookup returns CDR1 SGHTA and CDR2 FQGTGA. The V end lost 5 bases, the J end lost 2 bases, and 13 bases lay between the germline ends. The CDR3 loop is CASSLDRSPGNTIYF. In DNA, the CDR3 is TGTGCCAGCAGCCTTGACAGGTCCCCTGGAAACACCATATATTTT.

The rearrangement links TRBV7-6 to TRBJ2-5; D is perhaps TRBD1 (5 bases). V was cut by 1 base and J by 2 bases, with 14 bases left in between. CDR1 is SGHVS, CDR2 FNYEAQ, per germline. The CDR3 sequence is 16 residues long. The CDR3 reads CASSLETQGGQETQYF. CDR3 bases: TGTGCCAGCAGCTTAGAAACCCAGGGTGGGCAAGAGACCCAGTACTTC.

V gene TRBV7-2 combines with J gene TRBJ2-7, with 10 bases fitting TRBD2. V lost 5 bases, J lost 0 bases, and 7 bases stayed unmatched. The CDR3 totals 16 residues. Germline values: CDR1 SGHTA, CDR2 FQGNSA. The CDR3 nucleotides are TGTGCCAGCAGCGTGAGGGGACTAGCGTTCTCCTACGAGCAGTACTTC. The encoded protein is CASSVRGLAFSYEQYF.

The CDR3 here is CAWTRGSTDTQYF. CDR3 coding DNA: TGTGCCTGGACGCGGGGAAGCACAGATACGCAGTATTTT. The V call is TRBV30, the J call TRBJ2-3; possibly TRBD2 for D (6 bases). Germline V gives CDR1 GTSNPN, CDR2 SVGIG (reference sequence). V was pared by 4 bases and J by 0 bases, with 8 bases between. The length of the CDR3 is 13 residues.

V gene TRBV9 combines with J gene TRBJ1-4; D unresolved. The CDR3 has 15 residues. V shed 0 bases and J shed 2 bases, with 8 bases lying between them. Germline V CDR1 and CDR2: SGDLS, YYNGEE. CDR3 bases: TGTGCCAGCAGCGTAGATAGCAGCACTAATGAAAAACTGTTTTTT. Protein product: CASSVDSSTNEKLFF.

V gene TRBV27 combines with J gene TRBJ2-2; TRBD2 agrees at 15 bases. Germline V lookup: CDR1 MNHEY, CDR2 SMNVEV (reference sequence). There are 17 residues in the CDR3. After removal of 4 bases from V and 8 bases from J, the junction contained 8 bases not matched to a gene. DNA of the CDR3: TGTGCCAGCAGTTCAAAGGGACTAGCGGGAGGAACTGGGGAGCTGTTTTTT. This sequence encodes CASSSKGLAGGTGELFF.

The chain joins TRBV5-6 to TRBJ2-7; no clear D. Deletions cut 1 base from V and 6 bases from J, with 8 bases between. The CDR3 covers 12 residues. Germline CDR1 SGHDT, CDR2 YYEEEE. This chain's CDR3 is CASSLFSTEQYF. CDR3 bases: TGTGCCAGCAGCTTGTTTTCTACCGAGCAGTACTTC. Combining the CDR3 with reference TRBV5-6 and TRBJ2-7 gives the whole variable domain DAGVTQSPTHLIKTRGQQVTLRCSPKSGHDTVSWYQQALGQGPQFIFQYYEEEERQRGNFPDRFSGHQFPNYSSELNVNALLLGDSALYLCASSLFSTEQYFGPGTRLTVT.

The gene calls are TRBV7-2 and TRBJ2-3; TRBD1 matches at 10 bases. CDR3 length: 16 amino acids. Germline V lookup: CDR1 SGHTA, CDR2 FQGNSA. With 5 bases clipped from V and 4 bases from J, the junction kept 9 bases outside the gene matches. The CDR3 region is CASSPRGQGVADTQYF. The CDR3 DNA sequence: TGTGCCAGCAGCCCCCGAGGACAGGGGGTGGCAGATACGCAGTATTTT.

The chain combines TRBV13 with TRBJ2-3, with 7 bases aligning to TRBD2. The germline CDR1 and CDR2 sequences are PRHDT and FYEKMQ (reference sequence). The trim removed 4 bases at V and 3 bases at J, leaving 19 bases unmatched. The length of the CDR3 is 19 residues. CDR3 DNA: TGTGCCAGCAGCTCCCCTTCGTGGGGAGGGCCAGCCCCGACAGATACGCAGTATTTT. Translated: CASSSPSWGGPAPTDTQYF.

The chain employs TRBV19 and TRBJ2-5; 7 positions agree with TRBD2. Germline V gene lookup returns CDR1 LNHDA and CDR2 SQIVND (reference sequence). After removal of 7 bases from V and 3 bases from J, the junction contained 17 bases not matched to a gene. This CDR3 is built from 17 residues. The CDR3 DNA reads as TGTGCCAGTAACGCCGGTAATCTAGCGGAGACAAAAGAGACCCAGTACTTC. Its protein product is CASNAGNLAETKETQYF.

The chain recombines TRBV9 with TRBJ2-1, with TRBD2 matching 7 bases. The CDR3 is 17 residues long. CDR1 SGDLS and CDR2 YYNGEE come from the germline V gene. The V gene end was trimmed by 3 bases and the J gene end by 0 bases; junction bases not matched to a gene: 9. The CDR3 is CASSEGTTPSSYNEQFF. The CDR3 region has the DNA TGTGCCAGCAGCGAGGGGACTACTCCGAGCTCCTACAATGAGCAGTTCTTC.

The V and J genes are TRBV7-2 and TRBJ2-7; 10 nucleotides line up with TRBD2. This CDR3 is 14 amino acids long. V lost 2 bases, J lost 6 bases, and 4 bases stayed unmatched. Germline V CDR1 and CDR2: SGHTA, FQGNSA. DNA for the CDR3: TGTGCCAGCAGCTTACTAGCGGGAGTCTCCGAGCAGTACTTC. This gives the protein CASSLLAGVSEQYF.

CDR3: CASSPSGTGWVTGELFF. The CDR3 nucleotides are TGTGCCAGCAGTCCCTCCGGGACAGGGTGGGTCACCGGGGAGCTGTTTTTT. This rearrangement joins TRBV28 to TRBJ2-2, with 9 bases matching TRBD1. The length of the CDR3 is 17 residues. Trimming took 5 bases from V and 4 from J; bases not matched to a gene: 11. Germline V gene sequence: CDR1 MDHEN, CDR2 SYDVKM.

V and J are TRBV6-5 and TRBJ2-7, with unresolved D. The germline CDR1 and CDR2 sequences are MNHEY and SVGAGI. This CDR3 is 13 amino acids long. V was clipped by 5 bases and J by 5 bases, with 13 bases between them. The CDR3 DNA follows: TGTGCCAGCAGTCCGGGTCGTATAAACGAGCAGTACTTC. Translation: CASSPGRINEQYF.

This sequence joins TRBV1 and TRBJ1-6. TRBV1 is labeled a pseudogene. The CDR3 is 15 amino acids. The CDR3 coding sequence is TGCACCAGCAGCCATGTCAGCCGGAGGGCTTCACCCCTCCACTTT. Its protein is CTSSHVSRRASPLHF.